The source of this T cell receptor (beta chain) is a study of Graves' ophthalmopathy and Graves' hyperthyroidism. CDR1 and CDR2 from the germline V gene are SQVTM and ANQGSEA. CDR3 length equals 14 residues. Trimming removed 0 bases from V and 3 bases from J, with 12 bases in between. This clonotype has at least ten counts. No donor had other autoimmune disease, uncontrolled infection, pregnancy or lactation. Diagnostic conclusions were grounded in clinical symptoms, serum thyroxine, TRAb, thyroid ultrasound and orbital computed tomography. The sequenced template was RNA, covering the TCR beta CDR3 region. A first-round RT-PCR used HTBI primers, followed by a second-round multiplex PCR. TCRdb re-called the multiplex PCR reads with MiXCR, one entry per CDR3 protein. The sample holds 500,000 to 600,000 distinct CDR3 sequences, under 45% seen once.

The receptor comes from an adult man with Graves' hyperthyroidism. The rearrangement links TRBV29-1 to TRBJ2-7, with D possibly called TRBD1 or TRBD2 (5 bases each). Material for sequencing was peripheral blood or thyroid tissue (not recorded which). The CDR3 loop is CSVEDGPRGYEQYF. As DNA, the CDR3 is TGCAGCGTTGAAGACGGTCCGAGGGGCTACGAGCAGTACTTC.